A single sample is the source of the 7 T cell receptor beta chains below, sequenced in a study of T cell responses to AZD1222 COVID-19 vaccine. Generated by immunoSEQ multiplex PCR, the TCRdb table keeps only in-frame clones and is missing some. Among tens of thousands of clones listed, approximately 79% were seen once. Sample: peripheral blood, taken on day 0 of MenACWY control vaccination. Source of these receptors: an adult in good health.

The chain is built from TRBV5-1 and TRBJ1-2; 9 bases align to TRBD1. J lost 5 bases, V lost 4 bases, and 6 bases had no gene match. The CDR3 covers 14 residues. Germline CDR1 SGHRS, CDR2 YFSETQ. DNA of the CDR3: TGCGCCAGCAGCACGGGGACAGGGAGATATGGCTACACCTTC. Residues: CASSTGTGRYGYTF.

The V call is TRBV19, the J call TRBJ1-3, with 9 nucleotides matching TRBD1. Trimming removed 3 bases from V and 3 bases from J; junction bases left unmatched: 3. CDR1 and CDR2 (germline): LNHDA, SQIVND (reference sequence). The CDR3 length is 15 residues. The CDR3 region is CASSIRDRDGNTIYF. DNA of the CDR3: TGTGCCAGTAGTATCCGGGACAGGGATGGAAACACCATATATTTT.

The chain couples TRBV7-6 to TRBJ2-5, with TRBD2 identical over 8 bases. This CDR3 has 13 residues. Germline CDR1 SGHVS, CDR2 FNYEAQ. V shed 3 bases and J 3 bases; nucleotides not matched to a gene: 0. CDR3 loop: CASSFSGEETQYF. The CDR3 DNA is TGTGCCAGCAGCTTTAGCGGGGAAGAGACCCAGTACTTC.

This chain uses TRBV10-1 with TRBJ1-1, with D hard to call. The germline gives CDR1 WNHNN, CDR2 SYGVQD (reference sequence). Trimming removed 2 bases at V and 6 bases at J, with 13 bases between. The CDR3 extends over 14 amino acids. The CDR3 DNA follows: TGCGCCAGCAGTGAGGCTCCGGGTTCCGCTGAAGCTTTCTTT. Its protein product is CASSEAPGSAEAFF.

The rearrangement joins TRBV7-2 to TRBJ1-1; D is undetermined. This CDR3 has 12 amino acids. V was shortened by 2 bases and J by 6 bases, with 7 bases between the two germline ends. The germline gives CDR1 SGHTA, CDR2 FQGNSA. The CDR3 DNA reads TGTGCCAGCAGCTTACGGGTATCTGAAGCTTTCTTT. It translates to CASSLRVSEAFF.

The gene calls are TRBV28 and TRBJ1-1, with D possibly TRBD1 on 5 matching bases. The germline gives CDR1 MDHEN, CDR2 SYDVKM. This CDR3 has 14 amino acids. V lost 6 bases and J 10 bases, leaving 21 bases between the germline ends. The CDR3 nucleotides read TGTGCCAGCAGCCTATCCCTGGGGGGACGGGGAGCTTTCTTT. Its protein product is CASSLSLGGRGAFF.

The chain employs TRBV4-1 and TRBJ2-1; TRBD2 aligns across 14 bases. The J segment lost 2 bases and the V segment lost 5 bases, leaving 8 bases of the junction unmatched. CDR1 MGHRA and CDR2 YSYEKL come from the germline V gene. This CDR3 has 18 residues. The chain's CDR3 is CASSDYGTSGGTYNEQFF. The DNA of the CDR3 is TGCGCCAGCAGCGATTACGGGACTAGCGGGGGAACCTACAATGAGCAGTTCTTC.